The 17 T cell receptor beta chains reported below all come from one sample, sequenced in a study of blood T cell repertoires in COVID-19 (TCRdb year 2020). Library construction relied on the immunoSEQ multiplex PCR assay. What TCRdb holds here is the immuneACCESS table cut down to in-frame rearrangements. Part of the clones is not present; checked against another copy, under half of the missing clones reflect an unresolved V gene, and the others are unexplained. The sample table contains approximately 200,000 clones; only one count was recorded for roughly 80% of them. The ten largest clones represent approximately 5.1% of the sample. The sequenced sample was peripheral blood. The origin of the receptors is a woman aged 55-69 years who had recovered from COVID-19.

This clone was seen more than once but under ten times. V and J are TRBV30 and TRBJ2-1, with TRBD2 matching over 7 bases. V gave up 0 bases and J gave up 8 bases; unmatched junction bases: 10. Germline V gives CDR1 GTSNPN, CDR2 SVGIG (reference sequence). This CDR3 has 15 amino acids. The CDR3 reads CAWSVWRGKSHEQFF. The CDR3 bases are TGTGCCTGGAGTGTATGGCGGGGGAAATCCCATGAGCAGTTCTTC.

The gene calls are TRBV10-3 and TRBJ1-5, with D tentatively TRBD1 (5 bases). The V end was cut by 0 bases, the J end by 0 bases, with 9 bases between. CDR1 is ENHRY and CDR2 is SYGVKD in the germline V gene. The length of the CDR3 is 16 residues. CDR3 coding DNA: TGTGCCATCAGTGAGTCACAGGATGATAGCAATCAGCCCCAGCATTTT. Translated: CAISESQDDSNQPQHF.

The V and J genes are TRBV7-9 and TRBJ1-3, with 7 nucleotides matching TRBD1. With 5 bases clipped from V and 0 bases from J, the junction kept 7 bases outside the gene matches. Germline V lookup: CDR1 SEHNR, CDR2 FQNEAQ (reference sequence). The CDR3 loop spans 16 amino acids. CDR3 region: CASSPRTGISGNTIYF. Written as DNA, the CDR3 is TGTGCCAGCAGCCCAAGGACAGGTATCTCTGGAAACACCATATATTTT.

CDR3 residues: CASSLAGDIGANVLTF. The CDR3 DNA reads TGCGCCAGCAGCTTGGCCGGCGACATAGGGGCCAACGTCCTGACTTTC. V usage is TRBV5-1 and J usage is TRBJ2-6; D gene unclear. Trimming stripped 0 bases from V and 4 bases from J, with 11 bases between. The CDR3 totals 16 residues. The germline CDR1 and CDR2 sequences are SGHRS and YFSETQ. The variable domain in full, completed from reference TRBV5-1 and TRBJ2-6, reads KAGVTQTPRYLIKTRGQQVTLSCSPISGHRSVSWYQQTPGQGLQFLFEYFSETQRNKGNFPGRFSGRQFSNSRSEMNVSTLELGDSALYLCASSLAGDIGANVLTFGAGSRLTVL.

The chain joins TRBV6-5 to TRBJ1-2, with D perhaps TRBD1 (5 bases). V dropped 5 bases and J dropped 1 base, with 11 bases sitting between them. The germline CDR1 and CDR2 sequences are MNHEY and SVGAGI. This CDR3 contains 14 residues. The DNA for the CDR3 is TGTGCCAGCAGTCGCTCAGGGCTTAACTATGGCTACACCTTC. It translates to CASSRSGLNYGYTF.

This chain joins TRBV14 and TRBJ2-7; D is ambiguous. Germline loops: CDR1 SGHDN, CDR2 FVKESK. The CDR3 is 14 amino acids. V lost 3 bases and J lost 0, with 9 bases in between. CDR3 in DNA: TGTGCCAGCAGCCAGAGGCTGAGCTCCTACGAGCAGTACTTC. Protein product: CASSQRLSSYEQYF.

This CDR3 reads CAWSPGGANEQYF. CDR3 nucleotides: TGTGCCTGGTCCCCGGGGGGAGCGAACGAGCAGTACTTC. V usage is TRBV30 and J usage is TRBJ2-7, with TRBD2 matching 7 bases. The CDR3 extends over 13 amino acids. V gave up 5 bases and J gave up 5 bases; unmatched junction bases: 9. The germline V gene encodes CDR1 GTSNPN and CDR2 SVGIG (reference sequence).

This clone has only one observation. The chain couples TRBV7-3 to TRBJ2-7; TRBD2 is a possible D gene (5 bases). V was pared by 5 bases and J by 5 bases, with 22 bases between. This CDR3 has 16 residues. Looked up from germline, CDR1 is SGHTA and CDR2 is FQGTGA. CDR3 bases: TGTGCCAGCAGCACTAGAGCGGACCACGTCGACCACGAGCAGTACTTC. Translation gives CASSTRADHVDHEQYF.

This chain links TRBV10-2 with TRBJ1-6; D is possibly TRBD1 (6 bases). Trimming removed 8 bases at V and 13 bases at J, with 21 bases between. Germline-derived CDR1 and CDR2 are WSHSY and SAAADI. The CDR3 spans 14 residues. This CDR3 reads CASRRQADNLPLHF. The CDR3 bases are TGCGCCAGCCGTCGACAGGCCGATAATCTCCCCCTCCACTTT.

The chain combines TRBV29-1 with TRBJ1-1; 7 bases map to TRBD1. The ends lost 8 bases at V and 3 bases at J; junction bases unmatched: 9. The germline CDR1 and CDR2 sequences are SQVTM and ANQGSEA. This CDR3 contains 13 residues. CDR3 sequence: CSSSQGWDTEAFF. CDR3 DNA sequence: TGCAGCTCGTCACAGGGGTGGGACACTGAAGCTTTCTTT. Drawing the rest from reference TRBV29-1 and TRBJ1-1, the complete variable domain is SAVISQKPSRDICQRGTSLTIQCQVDSQVTMMFWYRQQPGQSLTLIATANQGSEATYESGFVIDKFPISRPNLTFSTLTVSNMSPEDSSIYLCSSSQGWDTEAFFGQGTRLTVV.

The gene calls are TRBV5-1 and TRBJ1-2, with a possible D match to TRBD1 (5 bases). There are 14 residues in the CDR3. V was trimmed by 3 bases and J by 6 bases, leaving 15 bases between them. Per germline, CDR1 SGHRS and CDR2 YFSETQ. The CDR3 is CASSSNPREDGYTF. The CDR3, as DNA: TGCGCCAGCAGCTCTAATCCCAGGGAAGATGGCTACACCTTC.

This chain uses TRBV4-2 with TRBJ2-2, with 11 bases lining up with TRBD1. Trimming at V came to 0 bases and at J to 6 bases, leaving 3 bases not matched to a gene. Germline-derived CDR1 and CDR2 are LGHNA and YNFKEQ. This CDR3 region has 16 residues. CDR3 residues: CASSQDSGQGAGELFF. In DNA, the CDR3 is TGTGCCAGCAGCCAAGATTCGGGACAGGGGGCCGGGGAGCTGTTTTTT.

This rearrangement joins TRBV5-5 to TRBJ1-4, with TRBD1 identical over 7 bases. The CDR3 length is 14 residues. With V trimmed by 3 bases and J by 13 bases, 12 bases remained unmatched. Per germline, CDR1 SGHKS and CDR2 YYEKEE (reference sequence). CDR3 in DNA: TGTGCCAGCAGCTCTACAGGGGACCCGGTTCGACTGTTTTTT. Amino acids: CASSSTGDPVRLFF. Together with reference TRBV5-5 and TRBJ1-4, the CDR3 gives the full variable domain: DAGVTQSPTHLIKTRGQQVTLRCSPISGHKSVSWYQQVLGQGPQFIFQYYEKEERGRGNFPDRFSARQFPNYSSELNVNALLLGDSALYLCASSSTGDPVRLFFGSGTQLSVL.

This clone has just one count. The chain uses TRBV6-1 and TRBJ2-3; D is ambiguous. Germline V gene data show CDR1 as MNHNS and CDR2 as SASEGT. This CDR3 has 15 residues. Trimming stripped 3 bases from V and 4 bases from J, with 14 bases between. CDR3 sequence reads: CASSDPGTAPDTQYF. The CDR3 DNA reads TGTGCCAGCAGTGACCCCGGTACAGCACCAGATACGCAGTATTTT.

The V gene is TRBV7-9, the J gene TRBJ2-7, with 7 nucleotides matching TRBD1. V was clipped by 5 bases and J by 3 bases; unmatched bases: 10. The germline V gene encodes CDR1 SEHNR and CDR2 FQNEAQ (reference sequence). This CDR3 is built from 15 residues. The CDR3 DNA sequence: TGTGCCAGCAGCCCCCGGGACAGAGCCTTCTACGAGCAGTACTTC. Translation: CASSPRDRAFYEQYF. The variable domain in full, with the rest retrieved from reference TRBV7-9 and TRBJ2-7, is DTGVSQNPRHKITKRGQNVTFRCDPISEHNRLYWYRQTLGQGPEFLTYFQNEAQLEKSRLLSDRFSAERPKGSFSTLEIQRTEQGDSAMYLCASSPRDRAFYEQYFGPGTRLTVT.

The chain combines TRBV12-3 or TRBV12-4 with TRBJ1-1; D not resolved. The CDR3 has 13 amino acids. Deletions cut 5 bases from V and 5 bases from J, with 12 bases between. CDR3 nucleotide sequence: TGTGCCAGCAGTGATTCGATTGAGACTGAAGCTTTCTTT. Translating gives CASSDSIETEAFF.

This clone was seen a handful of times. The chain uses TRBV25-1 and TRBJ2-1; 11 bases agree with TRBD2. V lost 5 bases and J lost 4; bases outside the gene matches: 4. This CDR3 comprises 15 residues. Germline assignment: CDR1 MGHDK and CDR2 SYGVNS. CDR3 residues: CASSSPSGGYNEQFF. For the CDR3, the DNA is TGTGCCAGCAGTAGCCCTAGCGGGGGGTACAATGAGCAGTTCTTC.